Listed below are T cell receptor beta chains from one sample, sequenced in a study of T cell responses to AZD1222 COVID-19 vaccine. Some clones are missing from TCRdb's copy, which holds only in-frame ones; the method was immunoSEQ multiplex PCR. The profile shows 90,000 to 120,000 clones, around 87% of them singletons. The starting material was peripheral blood, obtained on day 0 of AZD1222 vaccination. The receptors here all came from an adult in good health. CDR3s include the opening cysteine and the closing phenylalanine or tryptophan. Fields, in order: J gene, CDR3 length, D gene, clone size, V gene, CDR3 DNA, CDR3 protein. The D gene is left open where the match is weak. A clone size is listed for some rows: how often the clone was seen (once, few, many), or a class if it is expanded.

>TRBJ2-7|12|NA|NA|TRBV29-1
TGCAGCGGCAAAACAGGGATTGACGAGCAGTACTTC
CSGKTGIDEQYF
>TRBJ1-1|12|NA|NA|TRBV28
TGTGCCAGCAGTCAGACAAGCACTGAAGCTTTCTTT
CASSQTSTEAFF
>TRBJ2-1|19|NA|once|TRBV4-1
TGCGCCAGCAGCCAAGATCTCGGACACCTGGTGGGAGAGAACAATGAGCAGTTCTTC
CASSQDLGHLVGENNEQFF
>TRBJ1-5|14|NA|NA|TRBV7-2
TGTGCCAGCAGCTCCCTGCGGGGGCATCAGCCCCAGCATTTT
CASSSLRGHQPQHF
>TRBJ2-7|14|NA|NA|TRBV5-1
TGCGCCAGCAGCTTGGGGGGGAGCTCCTACGAGCAGTACTTC
CASSLGGSSYEQYF
>TRBJ2-5|14|TRBD1|NA|TRBV7-9
TGTGCCAGCAGCCTCGGGACAGGGCGTGAGACCCAGTACTTC
CASSLGTGRETQYF
>TRBJ1-4|14|TRBD1|NA|TRBV28
TGTGCCAGCAGGAGACCGGGACAGCCCCTAGATCTGTTTTTT
CASRRPGQPLDLFF
>TRBJ1-2|16|TRBD1|NA|TRBV27
TGTGCCAGCAGTTCCATGGGACAGGGGCGAGGCTATGGCTACACCTTC
CASSSMGQGRGYGYTF
>TRBJ2-5|14|NA|NA|TRBV7-2
TGTGCCAGCAGCTTAGATTTCTTCAAAGAGACCCAGTACTTC
CASSLDFFKETQYF
>TRBJ1-5|13|NA|NA|TRBV11-1
TGTGCCAGCAGCTTAGAGGTAAATCAGCCCCAGCATTTT
CASSLEVNQPQHF
>TRBJ1-2|12|NA|NA|TRBV6-5
TGTGCCAGCGAAACAGGGCGATTAGGCTACACCTTC
CASETGRLGYTF
>TRBJ1-1|17|NA|NA|TRBV6-2/TRBV6-3
TGTGCCAGCAGTTACTGGGGCAGAGGGGGGGGTGGCACTGAAGCTTTCTTT
CASSYWGRGGGGTEAFF
>TRBJ1-5|14|NA|NA|TRBV10-2
TGCGCCAGCAGTGAACAGGGCGGCGATCAGCCCCAGCATTTT
CASSEQGGDQPQHF
>TRBJ2-3|17|TRBD1|NA|TRBV4-2
TGTGCCAGCAGCCAAGCGGGGGGACAGGGGCGATTAGATACGCAGTATTTT
CASSQAGGQGRLDTQYF
>TRBJ1-1|15|NA|NA|TRBV18
TGTGCCAGCTCACCACGAACCAGGGAGGGCACTGAAGCTTTCTTT
CASSPRTREGTEAFF
>TRBJ2-1|13|TRBD1|NA|TRBV4-3
TGCGCCAGCAGCCAGAACAGGGGGAATGAGCAGTTCTTC
CASSQNRGNEQFF
>TRBJ1-2|13|NA|NA|TRBV28
TGTGCCAGCAGCCCTCCCGGGGGGCCTGGCTACACCTTC
CASSPPGGPGYTF
>TRBJ1-6|13|NA|NA|TRBV5-4
TGTGCCAGCAGCGTGGACCTTAATTCACCCCTCCACTTT
CASSVDLNSPLHF
>TRBJ1-5|15|NA|NA|TRBV4-2
TGTGCCAGCAGCCAAGGTGAGGGGAGCAATCAGCCCCAGCATTTT
CASSQGEGSNQPQHF
>TRBJ1-1|15|NA|NA|TRBV5-4
TGTGCCAGCACCCTCGGGCGCAGCTCGAACACTGAAGCTTTCTTT
CASTLGRSSNTEAFF
>TRBJ2-3|16|TRBD2|NA|TRBV4-3
TGCGCCAGCAGCCAAGCCGCTAGCGGGGGCACAGATACGCAGTATTTT
CASSQAASGGTDTQYF
>TRBJ1-1|13|NA|NA|TRBV11-2
TGTGCCAGCAGCTTAGGAATCGGGGCTGAAGCTTTCTTT
CASSLGIGAEAFF
>TRBJ2-3|16|TRBD2|NA|TRBV30
TGTGCCTGGAGTGAGACTAGCGGGGGGATTACAGATACGCAGTATTTT
CAWSETSGGITDTQYF
>TRBJ2-3|18|TRBD2|NA|TRBV23-1
TGCGCCAGCAGTCAATCGTTACCACTAGCGGGGCTCACAGATACGCAGTATTTT
CASSQSLPLAGLTDTQYF
>TRBJ1-6|15|TRBD1|NA|TRBV27
TGTGCCAGCAGTTTATGGCGACAGGGTAATTCACCCCTCCACTTT
CASSLWRQGNSPLHF
>TRBJ1-1|13|NA|NA|TRBV7-3
TGTGCCAGCAGCTATAGGATAAACACTGAAGCTTTCTTT
CASSYRINTEAFF
>TRBJ2-2|17|TRBD2|NA|TRBV19
TGTGCCAGCGAGAGGACGGGGGGGTCCCTAAAAGGCGGGGAGCTGTTTTTT
CASERTGGSLKGGELFF
>TRBJ2-7|14|NA|NA|TRBV7-2
TGTGCCAGCAGCATCAGGGCCCCGGTGTACGAGCAGTACTTC
CASSIRAPVYEQYF
>TRBJ1-5|15|TRBD1|NA|TRBV19
TGTGCCAGTAGCCCCCGGCAGGGGGGAAATCAGCCCCAGCATTTT
CASSPRQGGNQPQHF
>TRBJ1-5|15|NA|NA|TRBV10-3
TGTGCCATCAGTGAAGTGGGAATGGGCAATCAGCCCCAGCATTTT
CAISEVGMGNQPQHF
>TRBJ1-4|15|NA|NA|TRBV6-2/TRBV6-3
TGTGCCAGCAGTTACCTAACAGGGAGGAATGAAAAACTGTTTTTT
CASSYLTGRNEKLFF
>TRBJ2-2|15|NA|NA|TRBV7-3
TGTGCCAGCAGCCCCTGGACAGCGAACACCGGGGAGCTGTTTTTT
CASSPWTANTGELFF
>TRBJ1-6|15|TRBD1|NA|TRBV5-1
TGCGCCAGCAGCTTGGAGGGGGCTTATAATTCACCCCTCCACTTT
CASSLEGAYNSPLHF
>TRBJ2-1|14|NA|NA|TRBV5-4
TGTGCCAGCAGCTTGGTGGGAGGGGGGAGTGAGCAGTTCTTC
CASSLVGGGSEQFF
>TRBJ1-3|16|NA|NA|TRBV6-5
TGTGCCAGCAGTTACTCGCGGAGGGGGAGTGGAAACACCATATATTTT
CASSYSRRGSGNTIYF
>TRBJ1-3|16|TRBD1|few|TRBV18
TGTGCCAGCTCACCACGGACAGGGATTCTCGGAAACACCATATATTTT
CASSPRTGILGNTIYF
>TRBJ1-5|17|NA|NA|TRBV2
TGTGCCAGCAACGACGGGGACGGGGGAGGAGAGGGCCAGCCCCAGCATTTT
CASNDGDGGGEGQPQHF
>TRBJ1-2|15|TRBD1|once|TRBV6-5
TGTGCCAGCAAATACTTCCCGGGACAGAACTATGGCTACACCTTC
CASKYFPGQNYGYTF
>TRBJ1-1|15|TRBD1|NA|TRBV7-9
TGTGCCAGCAGCTTAAGATCTGGGACAGGGGCTGAAGCTTTCTTT
CASSLRSGTGAEAFF
>TRBJ1-6|15|TRBD1|NA|TRBV7-9
TGTGCCAGCAGCCGCCTCGGACAGGGGGGTTCACCCCTCCACTTT
CASSRLGQGGSPLHF
>TRBJ2-3|16|TRBD2|NA|TRBV7-3
TGTGCCAGCAGCCCATTTAGCGGGGGGGCACAAGATACGCAGTATTTT
CASSPFSGGAQDTQYF
>TRBJ2-3|15|TRBD2|NA|TRBV5-1
TGCGCCAGCAGCACGCGACTAGCGGGGGAGGATACGCAGTATTTT
CASSTRLAGEDTQYF
>TRBJ1-3|17|TRBD1|NA|TRBV7-2
TGTGCCAGCAGCTTTACCCGGACAGGGGATTCTGGAAACACCATATATTTT
CASSFTRTGDSGNTIYF
>TRBJ2-1|11|NA|NA|TRBV19
TGTGCCAGTAGTATATACAATGAGCAGTTCTTC
CASSIYNEQFF
>TRBJ1-6|14|TRBD1|NA|TRBV27
TGTGCCAGCAGTGCCACAGGGGGGATTTCACCCCTCCACTTT
CASSATGGISPLHF
>TRBJ2-7|12|NA|NA|TRBV18
TGTGCCAGCTCCCCAGGGACCTACGAGCAGTACTTC
CASSPGTYEQYF
>TRBJ1-3|15|NA|NA|TRBV19
TGTGCCAGTAGCCTCTCAGGGGAACCTGGAAACACCATATATTTT
CASSLSGEPGNTIYF
>TRBJ2-4|13|NA|NA|TRBV19
TGTGCCAGTAGTACTAGGGACTCAAACATTCAGTACTTC
CASSTRDSNIQYF
>TRBJ2-3|13|NA|NA|TRBV3-1/TRBV3-2
TGTGCCAGCAGCCAAGGTCCGCCGGATACGCAGTATTTT
CASSQGPPDTQYF
>TRBJ1-6|16|NA|NA|TRBV7-2
TGTGCCAGCAGCCCCGGGCGGTGGGAGAATAATTCACCCCTCCACTTT
CASSPGRWENNSPLHF
>TRBJ2-2|16|NA|NA|TRBV28
TGTGCCAGCAGAATAGGGGTTAGCGGGAACACCGGGGAGCTGTTTTTT
CASRIGVSGNTGELFF
>TRBJ2-4|15|TRBD1|NA|TRBV7-9
TGTGCCAGCAGCCCTGGGACAGGGGGCAAAAACATTCAGTACTTC
CASSPGTGGKNIQYF
>TRBJ1-3|13|NA|NA|TRBV6-5
TGTGCCAGCGGCAGGGTATCTGGAAACACCATATATTTT
CASGRVSGNTIYF
>TRBJ2-1|16|NA|NA|TRBV4-3
TGCGCCAGCAGCCAAGACCCACAGGGCCGACTTAATGAGCAGTTCTTC
CASSQDPQGRLNEQFF
>TRBJ1-5|17|NA|NA|TRBV5-1
TGCGCCAGCAGCTTGGCCCCGGCACAGGGTACCAATCAGCCCCAGCATTTT
CASSLAPAQGTNQPQHF
>TRBJ2-5|13|NA|NA|TRBV2
TGTGCCAGCAGTGGGGGTTACCAAGAGACCCAGTACTTC
CASSGGYQETQYF
>TRBJ2-3|17|NA|NA|TRBV5-6
TGTGCCAGCAGCCTAAGGAGACTAGGTTGGGGCACAGATACGCAGTATTTT
CASSLRRLGWGTDTQYF
>TRBJ1-2|14|TRBD1|NA|TRBV19
TGTGCCAGTAGAAGACGGGACAGGGACTATGGCTACACCTTC
CASRRRDRDYGYTF
>TRBJ1-1|12|NA|NA|TRBV19
TGTGCCAGTCGTCAACAGAACACTGAAGCTTTCTTT
CASRQQNTEAFF
>TRBJ1-2|14|NA|NA|TRBV28
TGTGCCAGCACCTCGACAGGACGCAACTATGGCTACACCTTC
CASTSTGRNYGYTF